The present entry profiles one T cell receptor beta chain with its context. Antigen: not known. This table comes from immunoSEQ multiplex PCR, and its TCRdb copy is limited to in-frame clones, with some not included. The sample has around 160,000 clones; around 90% are singletons. The entry originates in a study of cytomegalovirus exposure and HLA in healthy donors. Study findings and constraints: Whilst most TCR sequences proved rare, a subset of public TCRs occurred across many donors. According to reports, the classifier identified cytomegalovirus status with high specificity and sensitivity. A list of about 160 TCR beta chains associated with cytomegalovirus was given.

V shed 6 bases, J shed 5 bases, and the junction held 15 bases outside the gene matches. Per germline, CDR1 MDHEN and CDR2 SYDVKM. There are 18 residues in the CDR3. The V call is TRBV28, the J call TRBJ2-3, with 12 positions matching TRBD2. This TCR came from a man between 18 and 29 years old in good health and CMV-seronegative. Sequencing input: PBMCs. The DNA for the CDR3 is TGTGCCAGCAGCCGACTAGCGGGGGCGGTGGTTGTTGGAGATACGCAGTATTTT. Its protein is CASSRLAGAVVVGDTQYF.